Listed below are T cell receptor beta chains from one sample, sequenced in a study of blood T cell repertoires in COVID-19. Measured with immunoSEQ multiplex PCR; TCRdb has only the in-frame clones, and not every one. The table lists about 95,000 clones, about four fifths of them singletons, with roughly 24% in the top ten. What was sequenced was peripheral blood. Receptors originate from a human donor in a cohort sampled during active COVID-19. Each CDR3 is given with its conserved first and last residue. Each record gives: clone size, J gene, D gene, CDR3 length, V gene, CDR3 DNA, CDR3 protein. A D gene is named only where the DNA matches it firmly. For some rows the clone size is stated as once, few or many, or as a class when expanded; others skip it.

size: NA
J: TRBJ2-2
D: TRBD2
length: 15
V: TRBV18
DNA: TGTGCCAGCTCACCGGGGAGGGCGGATGCCGGGGAGCTGTTTTTT
CDR3: CASSPGRADAGELFF

size: few
J: TRBJ2-3
D: TRBD2
length: 17
V: TRBV5-1
DNA: TGCGCCAGCAGCCCCGGACTAGCGGGAATGAGCACAGATACGCAGTATTTT
CDR3: CASSPGLAGMSTDTQYF

size: NA
J: TRBJ2-2
D: NA
length: 17
V: TRBV21-1
DNA: TGTGCCAGCAGCAAAGGAAGGACAGGGGTCATCCCCGGGGAGCTGTTTTTT
CDR3: CASSKGRTGVIPGELFF

size: NA
J: TRBJ2-7
D: TRBD2
length: 14
V: TRBV18
DNA: TGTGCCAGCTCACCGGCTAGCGGGAGCTACGAGCAGTACTTC
CDR3: CASSPASGSYEQYF

size: NA
J: TRBJ1-2
D: NA
length: 13
V: TRBV19
DNA: TGTGCCAGTAGTACTACAGACCTCTATGGCTACACCTTC
CDR3: CASSTTDLYGYTF

size: once
J: TRBJ2-1
D: TRBD2
length: 14
V: TRBV5-1
DNA: TGCGCCAGCAGCTCACTAGCGATTTACAATGAGCAGTTCTTC
CDR3: CASSSLAIYNEQFF

size: NA
J: TRBJ1-1
D: NA
length: 14
V: TRBV27
DNA: TGTGCCAGCAGTCGATTCTCGGGGTTGGCTGAAGCTTTCTTT
CDR3: CASSRFSGLAEAFF

size: NA
J: TRBJ2-1
D: TRBD2
length: 17
V: TRBV10-3
DNA: TGTGCCATCAGGGGGCTAGCGGGAGAAGGGGAATACAATGAGCAGTTCTTC
CDR3: CAIRGLAGEGEYNEQFF

size: few
J: TRBJ1-1
D: NA
length: 13
V: TRBV28
DNA: TGTGCCAGCAGTCCGCAGGGTGTCACTGAAGCTTTCTTT
CDR3: CASSPQGVTEAFF

size: NA
J: TRBJ1-1
D: TRBD1
length: 16
V: TRBV11-2
DNA: TGTGCCAGCAGCACCCGACAGGGGTTTATGAACACTGAAGCTTTCTTT
CDR3: CASSTRQGFMNTEAFF

size: NA
J: TRBJ2-1
D: TRBD2
length: 16
V: TRBV13
DNA: TGTGCCAGCAGCTTCAGTCAGCGGGGGAGTTACAATGAGCAGTTCTTC
CDR3: CASSFSQRGSYNEQFF

size: NA
J: TRBJ2-7
D: NA
length: 14
V: TRBV10-3
DNA: TGTGCCATCAGTGAGTTCGGCGGGGAGTACGAGCAGTACTTC
CDR3: CAISEFGGEYEQYF

size: NA
J: TRBJ1-4
D: TRBD1
length: 16
V: TRBV7-9
DNA: TGTGCCAGCAGCCCCCCCGGGACAGGGATTAATGAAAAACTGTTTTTT
CDR3: CASSPPGTGINEKLFF

size: NA
J: TRBJ2-3
D: NA
length: 14
V: TRBV9
DNA: TGTGCCAGCAGCTCCATCCCCTCGGCAGATACGCAGTATTTT
CDR3: CASSSIPSADTQYF

size: few
J: TRBJ2-5
D: NA
length: 13
V: TRBV18
DNA: TGTGCCAGCTCACCACTGATAGAAGAGACCCAGTACTTC
CDR3: CASSPLIEETQYF

size: NA
J: TRBJ2-1
D: TRBD2
length: 13
V: TRBV10-3
DNA: TGTGCCAACCAGCGGGGAGAGCGCAATGAGCAGTTCTTC
CDR3: CANQRGERNEQFF

size: NA
J: TRBJ2-7
D: TRBD2
length: 18
V: TRBV6-2/TRBV6-3
DNA: TGTGCCAGCAGTTACTTTGGACTAGCGGAATCACGATCCTACGAGCAGTACTTC
CDR3: CASSYFGLAESRSYEQYF

size: NA
J: TRBJ1-5
D: TRBD1
length: 16
V: TRBV19
DNA: TGTGCCAGTAGTGCTACAGGGGGCGGAAGCAATCAGCCCCAGCATTTT
CDR3: CASSATGGGSNQPQHF

size: NA
J: TRBJ2-1
D: NA
length: 15
V: TRBV5-1
DNA: TGCGCCAGCAGCCCTGCTAGTGTGTCCTACAATGAGCAGTTCTTC
CDR3: CASSPASVSYNEQFF

size: NA
J: TRBJ2-3
D: TRBD2
length: 17
V: TRBV11-3
DNA: TGTGCCAGCAGCTTAGTTGCGGGAGACTACCCCACAGATACGCAGTATTTT
CDR3: CASSLVAGDYPTDTQYF

size: NA
J: TRBJ1-1
D: NA
length: 13
V: TRBV7-9
DNA: TGTGCCAGCAGCTTAATTGGAGACACTGAAGCTTTCTTT
CDR3: CASSLIGDTEAFF

size: NA
J: TRBJ2-1
D: NA
length: 15
V: TRBV4-1
DNA: TGCGCCAGCAGCCGCCCCGGGACAAAAGACAATGAGCAGTTCTTC
CDR3: CASSRPGTKDNEQFF

size: NA
J: TRBJ2-1
D: TRBD2
length: 17
V: TRBV3-1/TRBV3-2
DNA: TGTGCCAGCAGCCGGAAAGGCGCGGGGGGCACTTACAATGAGCAGTTCTTC
CDR3: CASSRKGAGGTYNEQFF